Listed below are T cell receptor beta chains from one sample, sequenced in a study of blood T cells in healthy people across ages. TCRdb reprocessed the 5' RACE reads via MiXCR and lists one record per CDR3 protein. The repertoire holds under 950,000 distinct CDR3 sequences, with about a fifth as singletons. Sequencing was performed on blood. The receptors derive from a man aged 65 to 85 in good health. Both conserved end residues are part of each CDR3. The D gene is left open where the match is weak. Clone size is not always given. Where it is, it says once, few, many or a class for expanded clones.

TRBJ2-4,TRBD1,TRBV18,few,TGTGCCAGCTCACCGGTGGAGACACACCAGGGGGAAAAAAACATCCAGTACTTC,CASSPVETHQGEKNIQYF
TRBJ1-5,.,TRBV5-8,few,TGTGCCAGCAGCCGGGGGACGGGATTTGGCAATCAGCCCCAGCATTTT,CASSRGTGFGNQPQHF
TRBJ2-2,.,TRBV7-2,once,TGTGCCAGCAGCCCAGATGGGGGGGCCTACACCGGGGAGCTGTTTTTT,CASSPDGGAYTGELFF
TRBJ2-2,TRBD1,TRBV5-5,few,TGTGCCAGCAGCCTACATGGACAGGTCGCTGGGGAGCTGTTTTTT,CASSLHGQVAGELFF
TRBJ2-5,.,TRBV5-1,many,TGCGCCAGCAGCTTGCAGGGACTGCAAGAGACCCAGTACTTC,CASSLQGLQETQYF
TRBJ1-2,.,TRBV10-3,few,TGTGCCATCAGTGTTGGTGGGGGGGCGAACTATGGCTACACCTTC,CAISVGGGANYGYTF
TRBJ2-1,TRBD2,TRBV5-1,few,TGCGCCAGCAGCGCTACGACTAGCTCCTCACAGCAGTTCTTC,CASSATTSSSQQFF
TRBJ2-3,.,TRBV12-3/TRBV12-4,few,TGTGCCAGCTCCCAATGGGGCGGGGCGACAGATACGCAGTATTTT,CASSQWGGATDTQYF
TRBJ2-1,.,TRBV24-1,few,TGTGCCACCAGTGACAAAACTGACAACTACAATGAGCAGTTCTTC,CATSDKTDNYNEQFF
TRBJ1-2,.,TRBV5-6,few,TGTGCCAGCAGCTTACAGGGAGAGGGCTATGGCTACACCTTC,CASSLQGEGYGYTF
TRBJ1-1,.,TRBV9,few,TGTGCCAGCAGCGGGCCGGGACTTTCGAACACTGAAGCTTTCTTT,CASSGPGLSNTEAFF
TRBJ2-4,.,TRBV21-1,few,TGTGCCAGCAGCAAAGACGAGGGCCCCAATCTAGCCAAAAACATTCAGTACTTC,CASSKDEGPNLAKNIQYF
TRBJ2-3,.,TRBV9,.,TGTGCCAGCAGCGTAGGAGGAGAGGACACAGATACGCAGTATTTT,CASSVGGEDTDTQYF
TRBJ2-7,TRBD1,TRBV6-5,.,TGTGCCAGCAGTAGACAGGGGCCCTCGGTATCCTACGAGCAGTACTTC,CASSRQGPSVSYEQYF
TRBJ2-4,.,TRBV2,few,TGTGCCAGCAGTGTCCTAGCTCGGAGTGGTGACATTCAGTACTTC,CASSVLARSGDIQYF
TRBJ1-5,.,TRBV12-3/TRBV12-4,few,TGTGCCAGCAGTACCTTCCGCGGTCAGCCCCAGCATTTT,CASSTFRGQPQHF
TRBJ2-1,TRBD1,TRBV13,.,TGTGCCAGCAGCCTCCAGGGACAGCGTCCATACAATGAGCAGTTCTTC,CASSLQGQRPYNEQFF
TRBJ1-5,.,TRBV15,few,TGTGCCACCAGCAGGACTTGGGGGGGGCAGGAAAATCAGCCCCAGCATTTT,CATSRTWGGQENQPQHF
TRBJ2-5,.,TRBV4-1,.,TGCGCCAGCAGCCAAGGGCAGGGGAACCAAGAGACCCAGTACTTC,CASSQGQGNQETQYF
TRBJ2-5,TRBD1,TRBV24-1,many,TGTGCCACCAGTGAACTAACAGGGGGCGTAGAGACCCAGTACTTC,CATSELTGGVETQYF
TRBJ2-7,.,TRBV6-5,.,TGTGCCAGCTCTTTTGTAGGGGATGGCTACGAGCAGTACTTC,CASSFVGDGYEQYF
TRBJ1-2,TRBD1,TRBV2,.,TGTGCCAGCAGTGACGCACAGGGGGCGTGGGGCTACACCTTC,CASSDAQGAWGYTF
TRBJ2-7,TRBD2,TRBV28,many,TGTGCCAGCAGTTTAACTGGCGGGGAGGGGAACTACGAGCAGTACTTC,CASSLTGGEGNYEQYF
TRBJ2-7,.,TRBV11-2,.,TGTGCCAGCACCCAGACATTGGGCGAGCAGTCCTTC,CASTQTLGEQSF
TRBJ2-1,.,TRBV9,many,TGTGCCAGCAGCCCACCCCCTGGGAAGAATGAGCAGTTCTTC,CASSPPPGKNEQFF
TRBJ2-5,.,TRBV6-6,many,TGTGCCAGCAGTTACCCCGAGGGGGAGCAGTACTTC,CASSYPEGEQYF
TRBJ2-7,.,TRBV12-3/TRBV12-4,few,TGTGCCAGCAGCCCCGGGCCATCTCCCGAGCAGTACTTC,CASSPGPSPEQYF
TRBJ2-1,TRBD2,TRBV20-1,many,TGCAGTGCCCTGGGACTAGCGGGAATCGATGAGCAGTTCTTC,CSALGLAGIDEQFF
TRBJ2-5,TRBD1,TRBV5-1,.,TGCGCCAGCAGCCGTGACAGGGTTGGCGAGACCCAGTACTTC,CASSRDRVGETQYF
TRBJ1-4,.,TRBV30,.,TGTGCCTGGCGACAGGCTGCAACTAATGAAAAACTGTTTTTT,CAWRQAATNEKLFF
TRBJ2-1,.,TRBV20-1,.,TGCAGTGCTAGAGATCAAGGACTCCCTGTCAATGAGCAGTTCTTC,CSARDQGLPVNEQFF
TRBJ1-2,.,TRBV2,few,TGTGCCAGCAGGGGGCTCCCAGGTGGAGTAGGCTACACCTTC,CASRGLPGGVGYTF
TRBJ2-1,.,TRBV7-2,.,TGTGCCAGCAGCTTCGGGGTGAATGAGCAGTTCTTC,CASSFGVNEQFF
TRBJ2-7,TRBD2,TRBV7-2,few,TGTGCCAGCAGTTACAGCGGGGGGGGTACCTACGAGCAGTACTTC,CASSYSGGGTYEQYF
TRBJ2-1,.,TRBV5-8,many,TGTGCCAGCAGCTTGGGCCGAGCGCGTTACAATGAGCAGTTCTTC,CASSLGRARYNEQFF
TRBJ2-5,.,TRBV29-1,many,TGCAGCGTTGAAGATTCGTGGGAGACCCAGTACTTC,CSVEDSWETQYF
TRBJ2-1,.,TRBV6-1,.,TGTGCCAGCAGTGTTGGGCCCTCCTACAATGAGCAGTTCTTC,CASSVGPSYNEQFF
TRBJ1-2,.,TRBV7-2,.,TGTGCCAGCAGCCAGGGACGGATCTATGGCTACACCTTC,CASSQGRIYGYTF
TRBJ1-2,TRBD1,TRBV24-1,few,TGTGCCACCAAGGGGGCAGAGGATTATGGCTACACCTTC,CATKGAEDYGYTF
TRBJ2-7,.,TRBV7-2,.,TGTGCCAGCAGCTTATTTCGGCAGAGTTCTGACGAGCAGTACTTC,CASSLFRQSSDEQYF
TRBJ2-7,TRBD2,TRBV29-1,many,TGCAGCGTTGAAAGTGGACTAGTTTCCGAGCAGTACTTC,CSVESGLVSEQYF
TRBJ2-3,.,TRBV20-1,.,TGCAGTGCTAGAGATTTCCGGGGTAGGGGCGCAGATACGCAGTATTTT,CSARDFRGRGADTQYF
TRBJ2-2,.,TRBV7-2,few,TGTGCCAGCAGCCCGGGGCCTAGTGCCGGGGAGCTGTTTTTT,CASSPGPSAGELFF
TRBJ2-5,.,TRBV20-1,.,TGCAGTGCCCCGGACCTTTTCCAAGAGACCCAGTACTTC,CSAPDLFQETQYF
TRBJ2-1,.,TRBV21-1,few,TGTGCCACCAAGCCGATGGATAGCGGGGGTCACAATGAGCAGTTCTTC,CATKPMDSGGHNEQFF
TRBJ2-3,TRBD2,TRBV14,.,TGTGCCAGCAGCCAGTCCCCGGGACTAGTGACAGATACGCAGTATTTT,CASSQSPGLVTDTQYF
TRBJ1-2,.,TRBV6-5,.,TGTGCCAGCAGTTACTCACGGGGTCTAAGTGGCTACACCTTC,CASSYSRGLSGYTF
TRBJ2-1,.,TRBV21-1,.,TGTGCCAGCACTACTAGCGGGACTGGGAATGAGCAGTTCTTC,CASTTSGTGNEQFF
TRBJ1-1,.,TRBV29-1,.,TGCAGCGTTGAAGATGAATGGAGCACTGAAGCTTTCTTT,CSVEDEWSTEAFF
TRBJ1-1,TRBD1,TRBV14,many,TGTGCCAGCAGCCCTGTCAGGGGGGAAGGGACTGAAGCTTTCTTT,CASSPVRGEGTEAFF
TRBJ1-1,.,TRBV27,many,TGTGCCAGACCCAGGGGTAAGAACACTGAAGCTTTCTTT,CARPRGKNTEAFF
TRBJ1-5,TRBD1,TRBV12-3/TRBV12-4,.,TGTGCCAGCAGTTTCTATAGGGGGCGTCAGCCCCAGCATTTT,CASSFYRGRQPQHF
TRBJ1-2,.,TRBV6-5,.,TGTGCCAGCAGTTGCGGCCCCACAGGACTCAACTATGGCTACACCTTC,CASSCGPTGLNYGYTF
TRBJ1-2,TRBD1,TRBV20-1,few,TGCAGTGCTTGGGACAGGGTCTATGGCTACACCTTC,CSAWDRVYGYTF